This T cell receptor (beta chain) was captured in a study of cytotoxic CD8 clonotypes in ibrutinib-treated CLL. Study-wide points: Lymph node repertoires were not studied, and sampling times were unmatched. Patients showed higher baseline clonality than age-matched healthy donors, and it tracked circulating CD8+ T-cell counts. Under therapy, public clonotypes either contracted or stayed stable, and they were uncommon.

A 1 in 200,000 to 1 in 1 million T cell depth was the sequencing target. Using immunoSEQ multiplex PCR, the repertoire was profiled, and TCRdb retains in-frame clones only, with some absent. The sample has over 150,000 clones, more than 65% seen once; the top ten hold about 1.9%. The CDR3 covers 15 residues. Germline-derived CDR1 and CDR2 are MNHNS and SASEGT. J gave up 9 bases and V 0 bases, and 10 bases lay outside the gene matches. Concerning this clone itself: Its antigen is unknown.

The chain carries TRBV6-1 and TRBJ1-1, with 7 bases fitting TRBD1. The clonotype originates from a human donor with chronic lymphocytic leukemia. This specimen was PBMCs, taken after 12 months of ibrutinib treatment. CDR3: CASSEATGTVGQAFF. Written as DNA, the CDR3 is TGTGCCAGCAGTGAAGCCACGGGGACAGTCGGGCAAGCTTTCTTT.